The 11 T cell receptor beta chains below were found in one sample sequenced in a study of blood T cells in healthy people across ages. A second PCR of about 6 to 11 cycles used a sample-barcoded 5' primer and a J-beta primer mix. Using its own MiXCR run on the 5' RACE reads, TCRdb lists one record per CDR3 protein. The table shows about 1.6 million distinct CDR3 sequences, with roughly a third occurring only once. The sample taken for sequencing was blood. The receptors shown here come from a woman in her twenties or thirties in good health.

V gene TRBV7-8 combines with J gene TRBJ2-3; D is possibly TRBD2 (5 bases). Germline assignment: CDR1 SGHVS and CDR2 FQNEAQ. The CDR3 consists of 15 residues. V dropped 5 bases and J dropped 3 bases, with 15 bases sitting between them. Here the CDR3 DNA reads TGTGCCAGCAGCCCAACCCGGGATTTTACAGATACGCAGTATTTT. Translation: CASSPTRDFTDTQYF.

Turning to this clonotype: A much more abundant neighbour one base away suggests this may be a read error. J is TRBJ2-6 and V is TRBV5-1; D ambiguous. The CDR3 extends over 15 amino acids. Germline V CDR1 and CDR2: SGHRS, YFSETQ. Trimming removed 0 bases from V and 5 bases from J, with 9 bases in between. CDR3 in amino acids: CASSLDMPRANVLTF. CDR3 nucleotides: TGCGCCAGCAGCTTGGATATGCCTAGGGCCAACGTCCTGACTTTC.

The table lists this clonotype with a few counts. The V gene is TRBV30, the J gene TRBJ1-1; tentative D call: TRBD1 (5 bases). Germline lookup yields CDR1 GTSNPN and CDR2 SVGIG (reference sequence). This CDR3 contains 13 residues. The ends were cut back, 4 bases at V and 1 base at J, with 10 bases in the middle. The CDR3, as DNA: TGTGCCTGGATGAGGGGCAGGAACACTGAAGCTTTCTTT. Its translation is CAWMRGRNTEAFF.

As for this clonotype: The junction shows a germline mismatch at one end, possibly a read error. The chain joins TRBV7-6 to TRBJ2-7; a weak D match, TRBD2 (5 bases). Germline CDR1 and CDR2: SGHVS and FNYEAQ. This CDR3 has 16 residues. This CDR3 reads CASSTSSGKSFYGQYF. As DNA, the CDR3 is TGTGCCAGCAGCACAAGCTCGGGAAAGAGTTTTTACGGGCAGTACTTC.

The chain has TRBV5-1 and TRBJ2-4, with 9 bases fitting TRBD2. The last part of the DNA fits TRBJ2-7 better; the J call may be wrong. Germline V gene data show CDR1 as SGHRS and CDR2 as YFSETQ. The CDR3 consists of 15 residues. The CDR3 sequence: CASSLPLSGSGEQYF. In nucleotides, the CDR3 is TGCGCCAGCAGCTTACCCCTTAGCGGGAGTGGCGAGCAGTACTTC.

To note about this clonotype: One junction end disagrees with the germline gene, perhaps due to a read error. V is TRBV20-1 and J is TRBJ2-1; 11 nucleotides match TRBD1. Germline V lookup: CDR1 DFQATT, CDR2 SNEGSKA (reference sequence). The CDR3 has 17 residues. The CDR3 DNA reads TGCGGTGCTAGTAGTTTTGAGGGGGGACAGGGGGTCGATGAGCAGTTCTTC. It translates to CGASSFEGGQGVDEQFF.

This clonotype came up a few times. The V and J genes are TRBV6-6 and TRBJ1-6; the match to TRBD1 covers 9 bases. This CDR3 contains 14 residues. Germline assignment: CDR1 MNHNY and CDR2 SVGAGI (reference sequence). Trimming removed 7 bases from V and 9 bases from J; junction bases left unmatched: 7. DNA of the CDR3: TGTGCCAGCAATGAGGGGACAGGGAGTTCACCCCTCCACTTT. It codes for CASNEGTGSSPLHF.

This clonotype appeared a few times. J is TRBJ2-3 and V is TRBV12-3 or TRBV12-4; D is ambiguous. Trimming took 3 bases from V and 3 from J, leaving 13 bases between them. The CDR3 is 15 residues long. CDR3 protein: CASSFEALRTDTQYF. In DNA form, the CDR3 reads TGTGCCAGCAGTTTTGAAGCACTGAGGACAGATACGCAGTATTTT.

This chain joins TRBV12-3 or TRBV12-4 and TRBJ2-3; 10 bases map to TRBD2. This CDR3 has 17 amino acids. V shed 3 bases, J shed 5 bases, and the junction held 11 bases outside the gene matches. CDR3 DNA: TGTGCCAGCAGTTTTGCCTTCCTAGCGGGAGTAGGAGATACGCAGTATTTT. Residues: CASSFAFLAGVGDTQYF.

The V and J genes are TRBV7-2 and TRBJ2-5, with 9 bases fitting TRBD2. The CDR3 covers 18 residues. Germline V gene sequence: CDR1 SGHTA, CDR2 FQGNSA. V shed 0 bases, J shed 4 bases, and the junction held 12 bases outside the gene matches. The CDR3 coding sequence is TGTGCCAGCAGCTTAGCGCTTCATTCTAGCGGGGCTGGAGAGACCCAGTACTTC. Its protein is CASSLALHSSGAGETQYF.

The CDR3 here is CASSFAIRGGGSSYEQYF. The CDR3 bases are TGTGCCAGCAGCTTCGCTATACGAGGGGGCGGGAGCTCCTACGAGCAGTACTTC. V and J are TRBV7-9 and TRBJ2-7; D is possibly TRBD1 or TRBD2 (7 bases each). The CDR3 is 18 residues long. The V end lost 3 bases, the J end lost 0 bases, and 21 bases lay between the germline ends. Germline V lookup: CDR1 SEHNR, CDR2 FQNEAQ (reference sequence). Looking up the rest from reference TRBV7-9 and TRBJ2-7 gives the full variable domain: DTGVSQNPRHKITKRGQNVTFRCDPISEHNRLYWYRQTLGQGPEFLTYFQNEAQLEKSRLLSDRFSAERPKGSFSTLEIQRTEQGDSAMYLCASSFAIRGGGSSYEQYFGPGTRLTVT.